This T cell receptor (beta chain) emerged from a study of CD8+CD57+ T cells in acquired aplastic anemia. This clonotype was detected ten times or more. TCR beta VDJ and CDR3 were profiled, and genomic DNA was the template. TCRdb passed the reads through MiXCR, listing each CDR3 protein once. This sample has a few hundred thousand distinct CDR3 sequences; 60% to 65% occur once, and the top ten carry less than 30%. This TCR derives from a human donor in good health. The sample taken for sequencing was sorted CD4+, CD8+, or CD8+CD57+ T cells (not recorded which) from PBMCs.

DNA of the CDR3: TGTGCCAGTCGCGATGATAACACTGAAGCTTTCTTT. This gives the protein CASRDDNTEAFF. The rearrangement links TRBV19 to TRBJ1-1, with no clear D. CDR1 and CDR2 from the germline V gene are LNHDA and SQIVND (reference sequence). This CDR3 region has 12 residues. V was clipped by 8 bases and J by 2 bases, with 9 bases between them. Full variable domain (outside the CDR3, taken from reference TRBV19 and TRBJ1-1): DGGITQSPKYLFRKEGQNVTLSCEQNLNHDAMYWYRQDPGQGLRLIYYSQIVNDFQKGDIAEGYSVSREKKESFPLTVTSAQKNPTAFYLCASRDDNTEAFFGQGTRLTVV.